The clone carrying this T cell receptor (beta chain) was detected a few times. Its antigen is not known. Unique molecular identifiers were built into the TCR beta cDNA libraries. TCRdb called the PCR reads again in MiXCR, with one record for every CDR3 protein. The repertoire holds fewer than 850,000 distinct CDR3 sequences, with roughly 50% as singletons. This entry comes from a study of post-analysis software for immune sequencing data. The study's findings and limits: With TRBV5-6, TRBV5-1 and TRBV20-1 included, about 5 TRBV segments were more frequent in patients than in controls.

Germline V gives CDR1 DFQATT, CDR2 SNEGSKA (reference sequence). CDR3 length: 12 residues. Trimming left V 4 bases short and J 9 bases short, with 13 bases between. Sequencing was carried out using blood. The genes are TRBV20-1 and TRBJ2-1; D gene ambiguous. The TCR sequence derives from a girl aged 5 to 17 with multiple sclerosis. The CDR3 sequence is CSAKGSPGEQFF. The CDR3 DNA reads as TGCAGTGCTAAGGGATCACCCGGTGAGCAGTTCTTC.